The present TCR beta chain was sequenced within a study of T cell responses to AZD1222 COVID-19 vaccine. General study points: With dominance at 160-218 and 743-854, vaccine-associated CD4 TCRs spanned spike. It was only a handful of AZD1222 recipients who were seropositive at baseline. White British people made up most donors, females outnumbered males, and clonal diversity was possibly underestimated.

With 4 bases removed from V and 1 base from J, the gap between germline ends came to 1 base. The CDR3 covers 12 residues. Per the germline V gene, CDR1 is MNHEY and CDR2 is SMNVEV (reference sequence). The data were produced by immunoSEQ multiplex PCR, yet TCRdb's version contains in-frame clones alone and is incomplete. The table includes 160,000 or so clones, about 90% detected once. Comment on this clone: The antigen is undetermined.

This sequence originates from an adult in good health. The sequences come from peripheral blood, collected on day 0 of MenACWY control vaccination. The chain has TRBV27 and TRBJ2-2; no clear D. Here the CDR3 DNA reads TGTGCCAGCAGTTGGAACACCGGGGAGCTGTTTTTT. It yields the protein CASSWNTGELFF.